Listed below are T cell receptor beta chains from one sample, sequenced in a study of quantifying T cell responses using KT2 cells. MiXCR, run by TCRdb on the UMI-ligation and nested PCR reads, gives a single entry per CDR3 protein. The data hold 30,000 or so distinct CDR3 sequences, with approximately 6.8% observed a single time. The sample comprised PBMCs spiked with cells of the T cell clone KT2. The receptors originated from a human donor. Both conserved end residues are part of each CDR3. A D gene is named only where the DNA matches it firmly. Size is omitted from some rows. Given values are once, few, many or a class for expanded clones.

abundance: few
j_gene: TRBJ2-5
d_gene: .
v_gene: TRBV18
CDR3nt: TGTGCCAGCTCACCGGTCCATATGGGGGAGACCCAGTACTTC
CDR3aa: CASSPVHMGETQYF

abundance: many
j_gene: TRBJ2-1
d_gene: .
v_gene: TRBV12-3/TRBV12-4
CDR3nt: TGTGCCAGCAGTTCCCAGGGAACCAATGAGCAGTTCTTC
CDR3aa: CASSSQGTNEQFF

abundance: many
j_gene: TRBJ1-2
d_gene: .
v_gene: TRBV20-1
CDR3nt: TGCAGTGCTCCCCACGACCCTGACAGGAACTATGGCTACACCTTC
CDR3aa: CSAPHDPDRNYGYTF

abundance: many
j_gene: TRBJ2-1
d_gene: TRBD2
v_gene: TRBV15
CDR3nt: TGTGCCACCAGCATCAAGAGCGGGAGGTGGAGTGAGCAGTTCTTC
CDR3aa: CATSIKSGRWSEQFF

abundance: medium-sized
j_gene: TRBJ1-1
d_gene: .
v_gene: TRBV20-1
CDR3nt: TGCAGTGCTAGGGGTCCGGGACACCTGAACACTGAAGCTTTCTTT
CDR3aa: CSARGPGHLNTEAFF

abundance: many
j_gene: TRBJ2-7
d_gene: TRBD2
v_gene: TRBV20-1
CDR3nt: TGCAGTGCTAGTGGGGGACTAGCTTACGAGCAGTACTTC
CDR3aa: CSASGGLAYEQYF

abundance: few
j_gene: TRBJ2-3
d_gene: .
v_gene: TRBV18
CDR3nt: TGTGCCAGCTCACCAATTGCGACTAGCACAGATACGCAGTATTTT
CDR3aa: CASSPIATSTDTQYF

abundance: .
j_gene: TRBJ2-1
d_gene: .
v_gene: TRBV9
CDR3nt: TGTGTCAGCAGCGTAGGGAACAATGAGCAGTTCTTC
CDR3aa: CVSSVGNNEQFF

abundance: .
j_gene: TRBJ1-5
d_gene: .
v_gene: TRBV21-1
CDR3nt: TGTGCCAGCAGCGCCCGACAGGGTAGGCATCAGCCCCAGCATTTT
CDR3aa: CASSARQGRHQPQHF

abundance: few
j_gene: TRBJ1-2
d_gene: .
v_gene: TRBV4-2
CDR3nt: TGTGCCAGCAGCCAAGACAGCGCCAGGGGAGGCTACTATGGCTACACCTTC
CDR3aa: CASSQDSARGGYYGYTF

abundance: many
j_gene: TRBJ2-3
d_gene: TRBD2
v_gene: TRBV3-1
CDR3nt: TGTGCCAGCAGCCAACCTGGTACTAGCGGAATGACCACAGATACGCAGTATTTT
CDR3aa: CASSQPGTSGMTTDTQYF

abundance: many
j_gene: TRBJ1-5
d_gene: .
v_gene: TRBV12-3/TRBV12-4
CDR3nt: TGTGCCAGCAGTTTAGCAGGGGGGAATCAGCCCCAGCATTTT
CDR3aa: CASSLAGGNQPQHF

abundance: few
j_gene: TRBJ2-1
d_gene: .
v_gene: TRBV24-1
CDR3nt: TGTGCCACCAGTGACTTTAGCAGCAATGAGCAGTTCTTC
CDR3aa: CATSDFSSNEQFF

abundance: once
j_gene: TRBJ2-1
d_gene: TRBD2
v_gene: TRBV20-1
CDR3nt: TGCAGTGCTAGAGTGGGTAGCGGGAGGGCCACGGTCTTC
CDR3aa: CSARVGSGRATVF

abundance: many
j_gene: TRBJ2-5
d_gene: .
v_gene: TRBV2
CDR3nt: TGTGCCAGCAGTGGGGGTCTCGGAGAGACCCAGTACTTC
CDR3aa: CASSGGLGETQYF

abundance: many
j_gene: TRBJ2-3
d_gene: .
v_gene: TRBV9
CDR3nt: TGTGCCAGCAGCCCGCGGTGGACCCAGGATACGCAGTATTTT
CDR3aa: CASSPRWTQDTQYF

abundance: medium-sized
j_gene: TRBJ1-4
d_gene: .
v_gene: TRBV6-5
CDR3nt: TGTGCCAGCAGTTACTCGAGTAATGGTGAAAAACTGTTTTTT
CDR3aa: CASSYSSNGEKLFF

abundance: many
j_gene: TRBJ2-5
d_gene: .
v_gene: TRBV6-6
CDR3nt: TGTGCCAGCCATTTGCCAGGGAAAGAGACCCAGTACTTC
CDR3aa: CASHLPGKETQYF

abundance: many
j_gene: TRBJ2-1
d_gene: .
v_gene: TRBV2
CDR3nt: TGTGCCAGCAGGCGGGGGCCGGTTACAGAGCAGTTCTTC
CDR3aa: CASRRGPVTEQFF

abundance: medium-sized
j_gene: TRBJ2-3
d_gene: TRBD2
v_gene: TRBV6-4
CDR3nt: TGTGCCAGCAGTGCGGCCCTAGCGGGGGGCGACACAGATACGCAGTATTTT
CDR3aa: CASSAALAGGDTDTQYF

abundance: .
j_gene: TRBJ2-3
d_gene: TRBD1
v_gene: TRBV10-3
CDR3nt: TGTGCCATCGGACAGGACACGCAGTATTTT
CDR3aa: CAIGQDTQYF

abundance: many
j_gene: TRBJ2-5
d_gene: .
v_gene: TRBV2
CDR3nt: TGTGCCAGCAGTGAAGCGGGGACCCAGCAAGAGACCCAGTACTTC
CDR3aa: CASSEAGTQQETQYF

abundance: many
j_gene: TRBJ1-5
d_gene: .
v_gene: TRBV2
CDR3nt: TGTGCCAGCGGGAGGGGGAACAATCAGCCCCAGCATTTT
CDR3aa: CASGRGNNQPQHF

abundance: .
j_gene: TRBJ2-3
d_gene: .
v_gene: TRBV10-3
CDR3nt: TGTGCCACCGGGCGGTCCCCAGATACGCAGTATTTT
CDR3aa: CATGRSPDTQYF

abundance: .
j_gene: TRBJ1-6
d_gene: .
v_gene: TRBV20-1
CDR3nt: TGCAGTGCTAGAGTCGAAACGGAGAATTCACCCCTCCACTTT
CDR3aa: CSARVETENSPLHF

abundance: .
j_gene: TRBJ2-2
d_gene: TRBD2
v_gene: TRBV6-2/TRBV6-3
CDR3nt: TGTGCCAGCAGTCAATGGACTAGCGGGGTCTCCGGGGAGCTGTTTTTT
CDR3aa: CASSQWTSGVSGELFF

abundance: many
j_gene: TRBJ1-2
d_gene: .
v_gene: TRBV18
CDR3nt: TGTGCCAGCTCTCCCAGTGGAAACTATGGCTACACCTTC
CDR3aa: CASSPSGNYGYTF

abundance: many
j_gene: TRBJ2-7
d_gene: TRBD1
v_gene: TRBV12-5
CDR3nt: TGTGCTAGTGGTTTGACCAGGGGGCTGAGCTACGAGCAGTACTTC
CDR3aa: CASGLTRGLSYEQYF

abundance: few
j_gene: TRBJ1-1
d_gene: TRBD1
v_gene: TRBV9
CDR3nt: TGTGCCAGCAGCGCGAGACCACAGGGGGCTCGGACTGAAGCTTTCTTT
CDR3aa: CASSARPQGARTEAFF

abundance: .
j_gene: TRBJ2-1
d_gene: .
v_gene: TRBV20-1
CDR3nt: TGCAGTGCTAGACTCCCCACAAGTCAGTTCTTC
CDR3aa: CSARLPTSQFF

abundance: many
j_gene: TRBJ2-7
d_gene: .
v_gene: TRBV7-6
CDR3nt: TGTGCCAGCAGTTGGACTGGACAAGACGAGCAGTACTTC
CDR3aa: CASSWTGQDEQYF

abundance: .
j_gene: TRBJ2-3
d_gene: .
v_gene: TRBV20-1
CDR3nt: TGCAGTGCTAGAGATGCGGCAGCCACAGATACGCAGTATTTT
CDR3aa: CSARDAAATDTQYF